The entry below gives a single T cell receptor (beta chain) sequence along with its context. Its antigen is currently unknown. Germline CDR1 is WSHSY and CDR2 is SAAADI. The CDR3 runs to 14 residues. Trimming stripped 8 bases from V and 1 base from J, with 14 bases between. Libraries were prepared by immunoSEQ multiplex PCR; TCRdb keeps only in-frame clonotypes and omits some of them. The sample records some 150,000 clones, roughly nine tenths being singletons. This sample stems from a study of T cell responses to AZD1222 COVID-19 vaccine. Study-level results: Baseline serology detected seropositivity in only six AZD1222 recipients. Spike-specific TCR breadth and depth grew following two AZD1222 doses. Donors were mostly white British, more females; clonal diversity possibly underestimated.

This sequence joins TRBV10-2 and TRBJ1-1, with no clear D. The receptor was isolated from an adult who received the AZD1222 COVID-19 vaccine. This material consisted of peripheral blood, taken 28 days after the second AZD1222 dose. The DNA of the CDR3 is TGCGCCAGCCGTACCCTGACGGCGAACACTGAAGCTTTCTTT. This gives the protein CASRTLTANTEAFF.